Sequencing of this T cell receptor (beta chain) was carried out in a study of T cells in Graves' hyperthyroidism and ophthalmopathy. From RNA transcripts, TCR beta CDR3 regions were amplified. The HTBI primer set was used in a first-round RT-PCR of the TCR CDR3. One entry per CDR3 protein results from TCRdb running MiXCR on the multiplex PCR reads. The table has a few hundred thousand distinct CDR3 sequences, over 11% seen once. This clonotype was counted many times. Orbital computed tomography and thyroid ultrasound, together with serum TRAb and thyroxine and clinical symptoms, were used for diagnoses. Germline CDR1 SEHNR, CDR2 FQNEAQ (reference sequence). The junction had 7 bases not matched to a gene; V was cut back by 6 bases and J by 4 bases. The CDR3 has 15 amino acids.

V gene TRBV7-9 combines with J gene TRBJ2-7; 12 nucleotides line up with TRBD2. The TCR originated in a woman aged 25 to 45 with Graves' hyperthyroidism that later progressed to Graves' ophthalmopathy. The sample taken for sequencing was blood. CDR3 DNA sequence: TGTGCCAGCAGAAGACTAGCGGGAGAGGAATACGAGCAGTACTTC. It encodes CASRRLAGEEYEQYF.